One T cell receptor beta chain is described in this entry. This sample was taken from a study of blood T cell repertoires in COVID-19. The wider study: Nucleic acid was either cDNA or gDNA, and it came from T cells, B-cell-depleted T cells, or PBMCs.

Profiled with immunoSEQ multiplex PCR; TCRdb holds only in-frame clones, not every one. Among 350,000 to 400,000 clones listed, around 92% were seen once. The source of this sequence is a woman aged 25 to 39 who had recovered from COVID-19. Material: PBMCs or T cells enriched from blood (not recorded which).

The CDR3 sequence: CASSPKLEGEAFF. Written as DNA, the CDR3 is TGTGCCAGCTCGCCTAAGCTCGAGGGTGAAGCTTTCTTT. The chain recombines TRBV18 with TRBJ1-1, with D unclear. The CDR3 length is 13 residues. Trimming removed 6 bases at V and 7 bases at J, with 15 bases between. Germline CDR1 is KGHSH and CDR2 is LQKENI.